Listed below are T cell receptor beta chains from one sample, sequenced in a study of CD8+CD57+ T cells in acquired aplastic anemia. Using its own MiXCR run on the reads, TCRdb lists one record per CDR3 protein. In the table there are approximately 170,000 distinct CDR3 sequences, about 64% of which are singletons. Sequenced material: sorted CD4+, CD8+, or CD8+CD57+ T cells (not recorded which) from PBMCs. These receptors came from a human donor in good health. CDR3s include the opening cysteine and the closing phenylalanine or tryptophan. Each record gives: CDR3 length, V gene, CDR3 protein.

>16|TRBV7-9
CASSPSSGDKSYEQYF
>11|TRBV10-3
CAIQGNYDQYF
>12|TRBV20-1
CSAFSRNTEAFF
>12|TRBV7-2
CASSPTGVELFF
>14|TRBV12-3/TRBV12-4
CASSLGESLDEQYF
>13|TRBV29-1
CSTSGASTDTQYF
>14|TRBV7-9
CASTIAELTDTQYF
>14|TRBV2
CASSYGQLNQPQHF
>15|TRBV9
CASSDSGRNYNEQFF
>16|TRBV7-9
CASSASPGTGTDTQYF
>13|TRBV5-1
CASRFAGDSPLHF
>12|TRBV7-3
CASSSRAGELFF
>13|TRBV2
CASSEGSYQPQHF
>14|TRBV11-2
CASSHGQGVNEQYF
>15|TRBV9
CASSVGGGGNQPQHF
>14|TRBV2
CASSGLAGYNEQFF
>18|TRBV24-1
CATSNSGTGGVGNEKLFF
>16|TRBV2
CASIGRAGERGYEQYF
>12|TRBV7-8
CASSLLEETQYF